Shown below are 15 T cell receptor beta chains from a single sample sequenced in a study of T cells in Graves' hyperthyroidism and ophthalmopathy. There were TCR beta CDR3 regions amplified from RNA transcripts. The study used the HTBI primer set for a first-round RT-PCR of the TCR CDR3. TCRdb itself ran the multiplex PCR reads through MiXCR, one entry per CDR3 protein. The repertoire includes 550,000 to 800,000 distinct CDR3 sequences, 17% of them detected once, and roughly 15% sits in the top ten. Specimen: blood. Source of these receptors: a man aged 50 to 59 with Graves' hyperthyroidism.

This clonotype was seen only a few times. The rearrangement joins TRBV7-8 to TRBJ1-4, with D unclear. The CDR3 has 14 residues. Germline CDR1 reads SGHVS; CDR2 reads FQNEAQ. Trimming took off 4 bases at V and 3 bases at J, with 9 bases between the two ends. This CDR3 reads CASSSRGANEKLFF. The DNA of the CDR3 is TGTGCCAGCAGCTCCCGAGGAGCTAATGAAAAACTGTTTTTT.

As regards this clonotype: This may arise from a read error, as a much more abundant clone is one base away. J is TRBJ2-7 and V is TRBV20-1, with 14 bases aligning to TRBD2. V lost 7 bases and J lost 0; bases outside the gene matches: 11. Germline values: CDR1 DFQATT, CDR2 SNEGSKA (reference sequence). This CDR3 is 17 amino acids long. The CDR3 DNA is TGCAGTGGTACCGGGACTAGCGGGAGTTCCAGCTCCTACGAGCAGTACTTC. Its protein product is CSGTGTSGSSSSYEQYF.

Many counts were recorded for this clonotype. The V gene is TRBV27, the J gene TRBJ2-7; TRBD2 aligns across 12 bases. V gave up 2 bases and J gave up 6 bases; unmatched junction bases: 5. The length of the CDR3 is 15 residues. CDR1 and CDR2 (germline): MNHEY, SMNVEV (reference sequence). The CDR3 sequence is CASSLKTSGSGEQYF. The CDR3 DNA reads TGTGCCAGCAGTTTAAAGACTAGCGGGAGTGGCGAGCAGTACTTC.

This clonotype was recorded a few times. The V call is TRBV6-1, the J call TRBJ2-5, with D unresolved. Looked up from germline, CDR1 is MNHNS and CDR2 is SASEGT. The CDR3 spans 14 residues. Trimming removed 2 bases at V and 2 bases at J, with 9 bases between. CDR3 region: CASSETRIQETQYF. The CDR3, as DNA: TGTGCCAGCAGTGAAACCCGGATACAAGAGACCCAGTACTTC.

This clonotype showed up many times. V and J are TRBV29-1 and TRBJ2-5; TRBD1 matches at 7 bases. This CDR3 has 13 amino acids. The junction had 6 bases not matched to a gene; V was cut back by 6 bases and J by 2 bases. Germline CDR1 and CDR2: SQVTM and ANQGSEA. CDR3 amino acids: CSVARGQQETQYF. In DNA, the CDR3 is TGCAGCGTGGCTCGGGGACAGCAAGAGACCCAGTACTTC.

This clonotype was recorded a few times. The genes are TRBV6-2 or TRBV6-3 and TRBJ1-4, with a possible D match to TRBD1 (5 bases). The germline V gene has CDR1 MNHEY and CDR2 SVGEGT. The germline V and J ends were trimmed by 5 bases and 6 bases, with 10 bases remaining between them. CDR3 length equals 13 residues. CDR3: CASSPRDYEKLFF. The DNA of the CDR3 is TGTGCCAGCAGTCCCCGGGACTATGAAAAACTGTTTTTT.

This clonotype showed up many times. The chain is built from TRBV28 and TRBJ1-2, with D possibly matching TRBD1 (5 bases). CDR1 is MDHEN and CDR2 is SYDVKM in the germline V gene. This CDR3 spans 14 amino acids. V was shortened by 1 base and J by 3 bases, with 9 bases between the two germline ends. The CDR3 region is CASSLLGAHYGYTF. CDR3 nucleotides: TGTGCCAGCAGTTTATTAGGGGCTCACTATGGCTACACCTTC.

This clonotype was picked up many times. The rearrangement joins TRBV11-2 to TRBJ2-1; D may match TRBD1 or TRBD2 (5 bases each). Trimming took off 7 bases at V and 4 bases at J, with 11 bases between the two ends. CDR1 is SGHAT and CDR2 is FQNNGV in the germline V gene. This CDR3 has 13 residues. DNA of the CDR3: TGTGCCAGCACCCGTGAGGGGTACAATGAGCAGTTCTTC. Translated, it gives CASTREGYNEQFF.

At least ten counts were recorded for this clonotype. CDR3 sequence reads: CASSLTSGGRASISGANVLTF. The CDR3 coding sequence is TGTGCCAGCAGCTTGACCAGCGGCGGGAGGGCCTCAATTTCCGGGGCCAACGTCCTGACTTTC. The rearrangement uses TRBV12-3 or TRBV12-4 and TRBJ2-6, with 9 bases matching TRBD2. The CDR3 contains 21 residues. The trim removed 6 bases at V and 4 bases at J, leaving 22 bases unmatched.

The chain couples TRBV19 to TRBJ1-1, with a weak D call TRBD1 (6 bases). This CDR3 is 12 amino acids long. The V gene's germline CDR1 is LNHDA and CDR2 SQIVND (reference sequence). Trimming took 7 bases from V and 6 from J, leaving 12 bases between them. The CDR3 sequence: CASISQGAEAFF. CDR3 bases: TGTGCCAGTATATCACAGGGTGCTGAAGCTTTCTTT.

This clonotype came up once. CDR3 region: CASSSFGTGRDYGYTF. CDR3 nucleotide sequence: TGTGCCAGCAGTTCCTTCGGGACAGGGAGGGACTATGGCTACACCTTC. The chain combines TRBV27 with TRBJ1-2; TRBD1 agrees at 9 bases. CDR3 length: 16 residues. V trimming: 4 bases; J trimming: 3 bases; junction bases outside the gene matches: 9. Germline V gene lookup returns CDR1 MNHEY and CDR2 SMNVEV (reference sequence).

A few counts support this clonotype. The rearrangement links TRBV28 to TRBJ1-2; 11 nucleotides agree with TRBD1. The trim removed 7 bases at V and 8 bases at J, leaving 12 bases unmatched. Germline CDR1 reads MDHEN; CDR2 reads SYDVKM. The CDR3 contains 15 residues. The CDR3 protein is CASNYGQGATGGYTF. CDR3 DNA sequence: TGTGCCAGCAATTATGGACAGGGGGCGACAGGAGGCTACACCTTC.

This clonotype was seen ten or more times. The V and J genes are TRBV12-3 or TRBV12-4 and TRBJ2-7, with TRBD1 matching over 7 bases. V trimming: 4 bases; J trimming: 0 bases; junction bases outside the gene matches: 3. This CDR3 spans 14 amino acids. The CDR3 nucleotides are TGTGCCAGCAGTTACGGGACAGACTCCTACGAGCAGTACTTC. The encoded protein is CASSYGTDSYEQYF.

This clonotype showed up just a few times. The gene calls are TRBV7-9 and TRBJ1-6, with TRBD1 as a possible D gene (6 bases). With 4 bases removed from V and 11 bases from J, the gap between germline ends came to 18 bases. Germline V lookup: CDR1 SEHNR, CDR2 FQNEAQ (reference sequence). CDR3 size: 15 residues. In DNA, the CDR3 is TGTGCCAGCAGCTCCACCGACAGGATCTCTACACCCCTCCACTTT. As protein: CASSSTDRISTPLHF. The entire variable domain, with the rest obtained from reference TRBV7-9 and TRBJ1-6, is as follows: DTGVSQNPRHKITKRGQNVTFRCDPISEHNRLYWYRQTLGQGPEFLTYFQNEAQLEKSRLLSDRFSAERPKGSFSTLEIQRTEQGDSAMYLCASSSTDRISTPLHFGNGTRLTVT.

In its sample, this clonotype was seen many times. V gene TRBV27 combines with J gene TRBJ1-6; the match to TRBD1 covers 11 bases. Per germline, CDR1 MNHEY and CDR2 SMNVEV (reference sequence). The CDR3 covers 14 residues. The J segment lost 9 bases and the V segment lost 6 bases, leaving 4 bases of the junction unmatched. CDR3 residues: CASSLGQGASPLHF. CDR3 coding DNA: TGTGCCAGCAGCTTAGGACAGGGGGCTTCACCCCTCCACTTT.